This passage covers 24 T cell receptor beta chains from one sample sequenced in a study of blood T cell repertoires in COVID-19 (dated by TCRdb to the early 2020s). Libraries were prepared through the immunoSEQ multiplex PCR assay. TCRdb took over this immuneACCESS table, retaining in-frame rearrangements with V and J assigned. Such tables are incomplete; in checked studies, under half of the missing clones stem from an unresolved V gene, and the remainder is unexplained. For this sample the table gives 70,000 or so clones, of which 86% were detected only once. The ten top clones hold 3.9% of the sample. The sequenced sample consisted of peripheral blood. The origin of the receptors is a man between 65 and 85 years old with active COVID-19.

The genes are TRBV19 and TRBJ2-4; TRBD2 aligns across 11 bases. The CDR3 sequence is 17 residues long. Germline V CDR1 and CDR2: LNHDA, SQIVND (reference sequence). The J segment lost 2 bases and the V segment lost 3 bases, leaving 6 bases of the junction unmatched. The CDR3 loop is CASSILAGGGSKNIQYF. The CDR3 nucleotides are TGTGCCAGTAGTATCCTAGCGGGAGGTGGGTCCAAAAACATTCAGTACTTC.

The chain has TRBV11-3 and TRBJ2-5, with D perhaps matching TRBD1 (6 bases). Germline values: CDR1 SGHNT, CDR2 YENEEA. Trimming stripped 8 bases from V and 0 bases from J, with 10 bases between. This CDR3 is 13 amino acids long. CDR3 amino acids: CASWDTNQETQYF. DNA of the CDR3: TGTGCCAGCTGGGACACTAACCAAGAGACCCAGTACTTC.

V gene TRBV11-3 combines with J gene TRBJ2-5; 9 bases are a match to TRBD2. The length of the CDR3 is 17 residues. The V gene end was trimmed by 1 base and the J gene end by 1 base; junction bases not matched to a gene: 7. Germline V CDR1 and CDR2: SGHNT, YENEEA. The CDR3 bases are TGTGCCAGCAGCTTAGGGGCGGGAGGGCCCGGCCAAGAGACCCAGTACTTC. Amino acid sequence: CASSLGAGGPGQETQYF.

This sequence joins TRBV4-1 and TRBJ2-3, with 15 nucleotides matching TRBD2. Unmatched junction bases numbered 5, after V lost 1 base and J lost 6 bases. Germline CDR1 and CDR2: MGHRA and YSYEKL. The CDR3 is 17 residues long. The CDR3 DNA reads TGCGCCAGCAGCCAAGGCCGAGGACTAGCGGGGGGGGATACGCAGTATTTT. Its protein is CASSQGRGLAGGDTQYF.

The chain links TRBV7-3 to TRBJ1-1; TRBD1 aligns across 7 bases. Germline CDR1 SGHTA, CDR2 FQGTGA. The CDR3 covers 13 residues. The V segment lost 5 bases and the J segment 4 bases; nucleotides outside the gene matches: 4. As DNA, the CDR3 is TGTGCCAGCAGCCCGTCAGGGGGCACTGAAGCTTTCTTT. This sequence encodes CASSPSGGTEAFF.

The genes are TRBV5-4 and TRBJ2-7; D possibly corresponds to TRBD1 (7 bases). Looked up from germline, CDR1 is SGHNT and CDR2 is YYREEE (reference sequence). Deletions cut 4 bases from V and 2 bases from J, with 13 bases between. The CDR3 covers 14 residues. The CDR3 DNA is TGTGCCAGCAGCCGGGCCAGGGGGGCCTACGAGCAGTACTTC. Translating gives CASSRARGAYEQYF. The whole variable domain, remainder taken from reference TRBV5-4 and TRBJ2-7, is ETGVTQSPTHLIKTRGQQVTLRCSSQSGHNTVSWYQQALGQGPQFIFQYYREEENGRGNFPPRFSGLQFPNYSSELNVNALELDDSALYLCASSRARGAYEQYFGPGTRLTVT.

The chain links TRBV30 to TRBJ2-1, with 7 bases lining up with TRBD2. Germline-derived CDR1 and CDR2 are GTSNPN and SVGIG (reference sequence). V dropped 4 bases and J dropped 4; count of bases not matched to a gene: 7. This CDR3 spans 14 amino acids. CDR3 coding DNA: TGTGCCTGGAAGGGCGGGAGTCGGTACAATGAGCAGTTCTTC. This encodes CAWKGGSRYNEQFF. The variable domain in full, completed from reference TRBV30 and TRBJ2-1, reads SQTIHQWPATLVQPVGSPLSLECTVEGTSNPNLYWYRQAAGRGLQLLFYSVGIGQISSEVPQNLSASRPQDRQFILSSKKLLLSDSGFYLCAWKGGSRYNEQFFGPGTRLTVL.

This chain joins TRBV7-8 and TRBJ2-1, with D perhaps TRBD2 (6 bases). Between the trimmed V and J ends, which lost 7 bases and 15 bases, there was a span of 22 bases. Germline values: CDR1 SGHVS, CDR2 FQNEAQ. The CDR3 is 13 amino acids. CDR3 residues: CASTSLPGVSPFF. The DNA for the CDR3 is TGTGCCAGCACCTCTCTCCCGGGGGTATCTCCGTTCTTC.

This clone turned up a few times. The chain joins TRBV9 to TRBJ2-3; D possibly corresponds to TRBD2 (7 bases). This CDR3 is built from 14 residues. V was pared by 0 bases and J by 10 bases, with 15 bases between. Germline-derived CDR1 and CDR2 are SGDLS and YYNGEE. The CDR3 sequence is CASSVGGGAPAQYF. Here the CDR3 DNA reads TGTGCCAGCAGCGTAGGGGGGGGCGCCCCAGCGCAGTATTTT.

This clone showed up just once. This sequence joins TRBV5-4 and TRBJ2-7, with no clear D. CDR1 SGHNT and CDR2 YYREEE come from the germline V gene (reference sequence). The length of the CDR3 is 12 residues. V was cut by 1 base and J by 1 base, with 3 bases left in between. CDR3 region: CASSLLSYEQYF. The CDR3 DNA sequence: TGTGCCAGCAGCTTGCTGTCCTACGAGCAGTACTTC.

In this sample, this clone turned up a few times. V usage is TRBV19 and J usage is TRBJ1-6; the D gene is possibly TRBD1 (5 bases). The V gene's germline CDR1 is LNHDA and CDR2 SQIVND (reference sequence). The CDR3 totals 16 residues. V lost 6 bases to trimming and J lost 10 bases, with 22 bases between them. The CDR3 sequence is CASSQDRGGPRSPLHF. DNA of the CDR3: TGTGCCAGTAGCCAGGACCGGGGGGGTCCCAGGTCACCCCTCCACTTT.

V and J are TRBV5-1 and TRBJ1-3; 7 bases are a match to TRBD1. Germline CDR1 is SGHRS and CDR2 is YFSETQ. This CDR3 region has 15 residues. J gave up 4 bases and V 0 bases, and 4 bases lay outside the gene matches. CDR3 sequence: CASSLEGGPGNTIYF. The CDR3 DNA reads TGCGCCAGCAGCTTGGAAGGGGGCCCCGGAAACACCATATATTTT.

This clone came up once. This chain connects TRBV15 to TRBJ2-7; perhaps TRBD1 as D (5 bases). Trimming left V 1 base short and J 0 bases short, with 7 bases between. CDR1 and CDR2 (germline): LNHNV, YYDKDF (reference sequence). CDR3 length: 14 residues. CDR3 region: CATSRGGSSYEQYF. The CDR3 DNA reads as TGTGCCACCAGCAGAGGGGGCAGCTCCTACGAGCAGTACTTC.

This chain uses TRBV20-1 with TRBJ2-1; D is unclear. The CDR3 covers 16 residues. Germline lookup yields CDR1 DFQATT and CDR2 SNEGSKA (reference sequence). Trimming cost V 3 bases and J 0 bases, with 15 bases left between them. CDR3 DNA sequence: TGCAGTGCTAGTGGTCCCTTATTGAGCTCCTACAATGAGCAGTTCTTC. This encodes CSASGPLLSSYNEQFF.

This clone was seen once. The V call is TRBV7-9, the J call TRBJ1-2; D may be TRBD1 (5 bases). V was clipped by 6 bases and J by 2 bases, with 10 bases between them. Looked up from germline, CDR1 is SEHNR and CDR2 is FQNEAQ (reference sequence). This CDR3 contains 13 residues. In DNA, the CDR3 is TGTGCCAGCAGTACCGGGGGGAACTATGGCTACACCTTC. Translating it yields CASSTGGNYGYTF. Full variable domain (outside the CDR3, taken from reference TRBV7-9 and TRBJ1-2): DTGVSQNPRHKITKRGQNVTFRCDPISEHNRLYWYRQTLGQGPEFLTYFQNEAQLEKSRLLSDRFSAERPKGSFSTLEIQRTEQGDSAMYLCASSTGGNYGYTFGSGTRLTVV.

CDR3 protein: CASSADRGPYNEQFF. CDR3 nucleotide sequence: TGCGCCAGCAGCGCGGACAGGGGTCCCTACAATGAGCAGTTCTTC. The rearrangement links TRBV5-1 to TRBJ2-1; TRBD1 matches 9 bases. The CDR3 totals 15 residues. Germline V lookup: CDR1 SGHRS, CDR2 YFSETQ. J lost 2 bases, V lost 4 bases, and 4 bases had no gene match.

As for this clone: Other DNA sequences within the sample encode an identical CDR3. CDR3 residues: CASSASGSSYNEQFF. The CDR3 nucleotides are TGTGCCAGCAGCGCCAGCGGGAGCTCCTACAATGAGCAGTTCTTC. The V call is TRBV9, the J call TRBJ2-1; TRBD2 matches 8 bases. The CDR3 is made up of 15 amino acids. The germline gives CDR1 SGDLS, CDR2 YYNGEE. J was trimmed by 0 bases and V by 3 bases; bases with no gene match: 2.

The chain links TRBV4-1 to TRBJ2-7, with 8 bases that match TRBD2. There are 14 residues in the CDR3. V trimming: 1 base; J trimming: 1 base; junction bases outside the gene matches: 0. Germline V lookup: CDR1 MGHRA, CDR2 YSYEKL. The CDR3 DNA follows: TGCGCCAGCAGCCAAGGACTAGCGTCCTACGAGCAGTACTTC. Translation gives CASSQGLASYEQYF.

The chain links TRBV29-1 to TRBJ1-2; D is possibly TRBD1 (5 bases). Trimming pared 5 bases from V and 4 bases from J, leaving 17 bases between. This CDR3 has 14 residues. CDR1 and CDR2 from the germline V gene are SQVTM and ANQGSEA. This CDR3 reads CSVHKGQGGYGYTF. The CDR3 DNA reads TGCAGCGTTCACAAGGGCCAGGGAGGCTATGGCTACACCTTC.

This rearrangement joins TRBV24-1 to TRBJ2-1; 8 bases agree with TRBD1. Losses at the gene ends were 4 bases for V and 7 bases for J; bases not matched to a gene: 11. The CDR3 is made up of 16 amino acids. Germline CDR1 and CDR2: KGHDR and SFDVKD. CDR3 region: CATSDPGQGEKNEQFF. The DNA for the CDR3 is TGTGCCACCAGTGACCCCGGACAGGGAGAGAAAAATGAGCAGTTCTTC.

The CDR3 DNA reads TGTGCCAGCAGCCCAGGACAGGGGATGAACACTGAAGCTTTCTTT. It translates to CASSPGQGMNTEAFF. V usage is TRBV7-3 and J usage is TRBJ1-1; 9 bases fit TRBD1. The CDR3 has 15 amino acids. J gave up 0 bases and V 5 bases, and 4 bases lay outside the gene matches. Per germline, CDR1 SGHTA and CDR2 FQGTGA.

The chain links TRBV29-1 to TRBJ2-1, with TRBD2 matching 8 bases. Germline CDR1 SQVTM, CDR2 ANQGSEA. CDR3 length equals 12 residues. With 1 base clipped from V and 10 bases from J, the junction kept 3 bases outside the gene matches. The CDR3 DNA is TGCAGCGTTGAAGCGGGGGGGGTAGAGCAGTTCTTC. This translates into CSVEAGGVEQFF.

The chain joins TRBV7-2 to TRBJ2-7; 7 bases line up with TRBD2. Germline CDR1 reads SGHTA; CDR2 reads FQGNSA. Trimming took 5 bases from V and 1 from J; bases not matched to a gene: 11. This CDR3 has 16 amino acids. The CDR3 sequence is CASSPLKGEGSYEQYF. DNA of the CDR3: TGTGCCAGCAGCCCATTAAAAGGGGAGGGTTCCTACGAGCAGTACTTC.

J is TRBJ2-3 and V is TRBV18; a weak D match, TRBD2 (6 bases). This CDR3 has 15 residues. V was cut by 3 bases and J by 0 bases, with 10 bases left in between. CDR1 is KGHSH, CDR2 LQKENI, per germline. The CDR3 sequence: CASSPFGTSTDTQYF. CDR3 DNA: TGTGCCAGCTCACCTTTCGGGACTAGCACAGATACGCAGTATTTT.